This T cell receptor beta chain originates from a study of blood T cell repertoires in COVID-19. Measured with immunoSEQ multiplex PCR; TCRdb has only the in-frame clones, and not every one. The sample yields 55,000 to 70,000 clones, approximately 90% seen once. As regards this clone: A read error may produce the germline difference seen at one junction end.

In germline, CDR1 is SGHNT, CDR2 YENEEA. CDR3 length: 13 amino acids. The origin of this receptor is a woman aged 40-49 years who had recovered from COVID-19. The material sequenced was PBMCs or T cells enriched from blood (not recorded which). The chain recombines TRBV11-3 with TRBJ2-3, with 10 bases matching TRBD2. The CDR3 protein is CASSLASGSRRDF. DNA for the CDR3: TGTGCCAGCAGCTTGGCTAGCGGGAGCAGAAGAGATTTT.